This T cell receptor beta chain was found in a study of shared clonotypes between healthy human individuals (dated by TCRdb to the early 2020s). For the study in its entirety: The cohort included a few men and a couple of women between 18 and 49 years of age. Per donor, three plates each were used for CD4 naive and CD4 memory, two for CD8 naive, and one for CD8 memory. To increase sequencing depth and limit assay-specific biases, different laboratories used diverse techniques to prepare libraries and sequence TCR repertoires. To estimate repertoire size and how much clonotype sharing occurs between individuals, the study deeply sequenced the blood TCR repertoires of roughly 5 healthy adults. Per donor, leukapheresis produced somewhere between about 0.94 and 8.9 billion PBMCs.

The full study reports these points: Sampling was limited to blood, and TCR repertoires in tissue likely differ from TCR repertoires in blood. The genetic and exposure-history diversity represented was limited by the small number of donors. Across four donors, approximately 5% of naive CD4, roughly 3.8% of naive CD8, roughly 2.2% of memory CD4, and approximately 0.42% of memory CD8 clonotypes were shared. Estimated clonotype richness was generally larger for naive than for memory subsets. Rarefaction of sorted-subset datasets indicated incomplete sequencing despite the large sequencing depth. Pairwise subsampling led to the expectation that sequencing depth would affect the degree of clonotype sharing among donors. Higher generation probabilities were observed for clonotypes shared by all four sorted-subset donors than for non-shared clonotypes.

CDR1 and CDR2 were assigned from the germline V gene as SGHDN and FVKESK. Relative to germline, V is 4 bases shorter and J is 0 bases shorter, with 9 bases between their ends. Taken from cysteine to phenylalanine, the CDR3 has 14 residues. Solely the CDR3 DNA is kept, with 42 bases framed from the first base. This clone was picked up a small number of times. Its antigen target is currently unknown. Base qualities are not at hand, and no much larger clone is one base apart. Using the deep immunoSEQ assay, multiplex PCR amplified TCR CDR3 regions from genomic DNA. Genomic DNA extracted from each cell subset was distributed evenly over all wells of several immunoSEQ 96-well plates, and each plate served as one replicate. For sorted subsets, each replicate PCR was loaded with 200 to 250 ng genomic DNA, equivalent to about 33,000 T cell genomes. Purified libraries were measured with a Qubit 3.0 fluorometer, size-checked on a Bioanalyzer 2100, and measured again with the KAPA Library Quantification kit. Every immunoSEQ 96-well plate was sequenced on a separate single-read 150-cycle Illumina NextSeq 550 flow cell. In the source study's methods: Because only junctional sequences without quality scores were contained in the immunoSEQ output, filtering matching that applied to full-length reads could not be performed. To assign V/J genes and CDR3, sequences were annotated against IMGT germline references using PyIR, a Python wrapper for IgBLAST v1.9. Reads were removed for weak V/J assignments (E-value above 1e-6), missing CDR3, stop codons, out-of-frame junctions, or ambiguous translated residues. V3J clonotypes were defined by identical inferred V gene, J gene, and CDR3 amino acid sequence. Percentage overlap between repertoires was calculated by dividing the number of shared unique clonotypes by the size of the smaller repertoire. RTK rarefaction, the Chao1 estimator, and Recon v2.1 estimates of unobserved clonotypes were used to assess repertoire richness. OLGA was used to compute generation probabilities for all TCRbeta clonotypes that the gDNA method yielded from a few donors. This immuneACCESS table, as held by TCRdb, lists in-frame sequences with V and J called but not all clones. Of the missing ones, under half trace to an unresolved V gene in checked studies; the others have no known cause. The D gene and trimming were derived from the DNA, and the V and J assignments and clone size from that table. The sample table shows some 690,000 clones, and about 90% are seen once. The biggest ten clones account for approximately 35% of the sample.

Healthy HIV-negative adults with no recently reported acute infections or vaccinations were included as donors. Every donor was a Caucasian adult residing in Nashville, Tennessee, USA. CD8 memory samples were composed of magnetically selected CD45RO+ cells combined with CCR7-negative CD45RA+ effector memory (TemRA) cells. After blood collection by leukapheresis, PBMCs were isolated using Ficoll-Histopaque density gradient centrifugation and then cryopreserved in the vapor phase of liquid nitrogen. Purity and quantity of every magnetically sorted T cell population were checked by analytical flow cytometry. Genomic DNA was isolated from each sorted fraction and quantified by UV absorbance on a Nanodrop 2000c.

This receptor was obtained from a young man in good health. Some clones in this sample may be carry-over from other donors' samples. The sample comprised memory CD8+ T cells from PBMCs. In light of the paper, this sample's cell subset or site label describes: CD45RO+ cells pooled with CCR7-negative TemRA cells. Recombination joined TRBV14 with TRBJ1-1; perhaps TRBD1 is the D gene, with 5 bases matching. The CDR3 protein sequence reads: CASSRGTVNTEAFF. The bases are TGTGCCAGCAGCCGAGGGACGGTGAACACTGAAGCTTTCTTT.